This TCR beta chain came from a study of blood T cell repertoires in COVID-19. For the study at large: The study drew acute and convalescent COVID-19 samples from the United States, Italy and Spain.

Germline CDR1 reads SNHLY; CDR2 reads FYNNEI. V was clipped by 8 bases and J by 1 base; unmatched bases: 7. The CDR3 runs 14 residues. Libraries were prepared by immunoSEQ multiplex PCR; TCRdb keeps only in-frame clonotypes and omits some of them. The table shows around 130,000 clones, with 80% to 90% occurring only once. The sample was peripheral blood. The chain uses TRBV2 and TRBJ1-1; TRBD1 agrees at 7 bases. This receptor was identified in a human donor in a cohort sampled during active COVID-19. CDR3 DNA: TGTGCCAGCGGGCCAGGGGGACCGAACACTGAAGCTTTCTTT. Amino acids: CASGPGGPNTEAFF.